The subject of this entry is one T cell receptor beta chain. These data originate in a study of technical replicates of blood from a few donors. Sequencing was performed with immunoSEQ multiplex PCR; in TCRdb, only in-frame clones are kept and a portion is missing. The sample includes about 94,000 clones, 95% of them seen just once. This CDR3 comprises 14 residues. The V gene end was trimmed by 4 bases and the J gene end by 4 bases; junction bases not matched to a gene: 6. Per germline, CDR1 SGHNT and CDR2 YYREEE (reference sequence). Sequencing was done on a sample of T cells isolated from PBMCs. The V call is TRBV5-4, the J call TRBJ2-5; TRBD1 agrees at 8 bases. The sequence derives from a human donor in good health. Here the CDR3 DNA reads TGTGCCAGCAGCCCTGGGGGACAGGCAGAGACCCAGTACTTC. The encoded protein is CASSPGGQAETQYF.